These T cell receptor beta chains were read from a single sample in a study of blood T cell repertoires in COVID-19. Method: immunoSEQ multiplex PCR; TCRdb's copy keeps in-frame clones and lacks some. This sample carries tens of thousands of clones, about nine tenths of them seen once, and the ten largest clones take 5.5% to 8%. Sequenced: peripheral blood. Receptors were obtained from a man younger than 35 with COVID-19, enrolled during active disease. Both conserved end residues are part of each CDR3. A clone size is listed for some rows: how often the clone was seen (once, few, many), or a class if it is expanded.

NA	TRBJ2-3	TRBV7-2	CASSFTGGGDTQYF
few	TRBJ1-3	TRBV7-9	CASSLQGQDSLSRNTIYF
once	TRBJ2-2	TRBV19	CASSSRWPTGELFF
NA	TRBJ2-7	TRBV5-4	CASSAWTGGNYEQYF
few	TRBJ1-5	TRBV21-1	CASSKDQGRNQPQHF
NA	TRBJ2-6	TRBV28	CASSFGGANVLTF
once	TRBJ1-5	TRBV6-2/TRBV6-3	CASSPGGGSNQPQHF
NA	TRBJ2-5	TRBV24-1	CATGHPPVETQYF
NA	TRBJ1-5	TRBV28	CASSSLLAGQYVQPQHF
NA	TRBJ2-7	TRBV4-3	CASSQGRGSAANEQYF
NA	TRBJ2-1	TRBV9	CASSVADEQFF
NA	TRBJ1-2	TRBV29-1	CSVVFRARSDGYTF
NA	TRBJ2-1	TRBV7-2	CASSLLGDRGNEQFF
NA	TRBJ2-7	TRBV28	CASSLWTGHSTYEQYF
NA	TRBJ2-7	TRBV15	CATSRDLWRDRVSYEQYF
NA	TRBJ1-6	TRBV7-6	CASSLGAALNSPLHF
NA	TRBJ1-2	TRBV4-3	CASSRYRDHGYTF